Listed below are T cell receptor beta chains from one sample, sequenced in a study of CD8 T cells in ankylosing spondylitis. TCRdb used MiXCR to reprocess the 5' RACE reads, holding one entry per CDR3 protein. The sample shows 100,000 to 150,000 distinct CDR3 sequences, 15% to 20% of them seen only once. The sample taken for sequencing was blood, either unsorted or a sorted T cell fraction (not recorded which). These receptor sequences come from a male donor with ankylosing spondylitis. CDR3s include the opening cysteine and the closing phenylalanine or tryptophan. The D gene is left open where the match is weak. The size of a clone is reported for some rows only, either as once, few or many, or as a class for expanded clones.

>TRBJ1-5|NA|NA|TRBV9
TGTGCCAGCGGCCGACAACAGGATAGCAATCAGCCCCAGCATTTT
CASGRQQDSNQPQHF
>TRBJ1-2|few|NA|TRBV20-1
TGCAGTGCGACCGCGGGGTTTGGCTACACCTTC
CSATAGFGYTF
>TRBJ2-2|NA|TRBD1|TRBV27
TGTGCCAGCAGTTCACAGGGGGCGGGCACCGGGGAGCTGTTTTTT
CASSSQGAGTGELFF
>TRBJ2-7|few|NA|TRBV4-3
TGCGCCAGCAGCCAAGCTGTCTACTACGAGCAGTACTTC
CASSQAVYYEQYF
>TRBJ2-1|NA|TRBD2|TRBV20-1
TGCAGTGCTACTAGCGGGGCTTACAATGAGCAGTTCTTC
CSATSGAYNEQFF
>TRBJ1-1|NA|NA|TRBV20-1
TGCAGTGCTAGTCGGGAGAACACTGAAGCTTTCTTT
CSASRENTEAFF
>TRBJ2-1|NA|TRBD2|TRBV4-1
TGCGCCAGCAGCCAAAATATAGCGGGAGTCCCCAATGAGCAGTTCTTC
CASSQNIAGVPNEQFF
>TRBJ2-7|few|NA|TRBV7-2
TGTGCCAGCAGCTTAGTGGCGGCGGAAATGAAATCCTACGAGCAGTACTTC
CASSLVAAEMKSYEQYF
>TRBJ1-3|few|NA|TRBV9
TGTGCCAGCAGCCCCGGGGGAAACACCATATATTTT
CASSPGGNTIYF
>TRBJ1-2|few|NA|TRBV7-2
TGTGCCAGCAGCTTAGTTGAAGTGACGAACTATGGCTACACCTTC
CASSLVEVTNYGYTF
>TRBJ2-1|many|NA|TRBV19
TGTGCCAGTAGTTCTTATACAGGCAATGAGCAGTTCTTC
CASSSYTGNEQFF
>TRBJ2-3|NA|TRBD2|TRBV4-3
TGCGCCAGCAGCCAAGAAGCGGGAGGGACAGATACGCAGTATTTT
CASSQEAGGTDTQYF
>TRBJ2-1|NA|NA|TRBV6-5
TGTGCCAGCAGTTATGGCAATTCCTACAATGAGCAGTTCTTC
CASSYGNSYNEQFF
>TRBJ2-1|few|TRBD1|TRBV9
TGTGCCAGCAGAGCCGGAGCAGGACAGGGGGCCTCGGATGAGCAGTTCTTC
CASRAGAGQGASDEQFF
>TRBJ2-5|NA|TRBD1|TRBV24-1
TGTGCCACCAGTGAGGGGACAGGCCAAGAGACCCAGTACTTC
CATSEGTGQETQYF
>TRBJ1-5|many|NA|TRBV7-9
TGTGCCAGCAGCTTGTCGGTAGAGCCCCAGCATTTT
CASSLSVEPQHF
>TRBJ2-3|few|NA|TRBV6-5
TGTGCCAGCAGTTACTTACGTGGGGGCACAGATACGCAGTATTTT
CASSYLRGGTDTQYF
>TRBJ2-1|NA|NA|TRBV5-4
TGTGCCAGCAGCCCTACCGGGCCCGTGAATGAGCAGTTCTTC
CASSPTGPVNEQFF
>TRBJ2-6|NA|TRBD2|TRBV6-2/TRBV6-3
TGTGCCAGCAGTTACGAACTAGAACTAGCGGGAGAAATTGGGGCCAACGTCCTGACTTTC
CASSYELELAGEIGANVLTF
>TRBJ2-2|NA|TRBD2|TRBV7-9
TGTGCCAGCAGCGACCCTAGGGGACTAGCGGGCACCGGGGAGCTGTTTTTT
CASSDPRGLAGTGELFF
>TRBJ2-1|NA|TRBD2|TRBV2
TGTGCCATGGGACTAGTGGGAAGTGAGCAGTTCTTC
CAMGLVGSEQFF
>TRBJ2-7|NA|NA|TRBV6-1
TGTGCCAGCGGCCCGGCAGCTGGAGCCTACGAGCAGTACTTC
CASGPAAGAYEQYF
>TRBJ2-7|few|NA|TRBV3-1
TGTGCCAGCAGCCAGAGGATAAGCTCCTACGAGCAGTACTTC
CASSQRISSYEQYF
>TRBJ2-7|few|NA|TRBV27
TGTGCCAGCAGTTCGACGGGGTTCCACGAGCAGTACTTC
CASSSTGFHEQYF
>TRBJ2-7|few|NA|TRBV28
TGTGCCAGCAGTTTAAGGGGGGGCTACGAGCAGTACTTC
CASSLRGGYEQYF
>TRBJ2-7|NA|TRBD1|TRBV4-1
TGCGCCAGCAGCCAAGCGGACAGGGGTCCCTACGAGCAGTACTTC
CASSQADRGPYEQYF
>TRBJ2-1|NA|NA|TRBV9
TGTGCCAGCAGCGTGGACTTGGGTATGGACGAGCAGTTCTTC
CASSVDLGMDEQFF
>TRBJ1-2|few|TRBD1|TRBV3-1
TGTGCCAGCAGCCCCTCATTGCTCACAGGGGTTGGTGGCTACACCTTC
CASSPSLLTGVGGYTF
>TRBJ2-1|NA|TRBD2|TRBV11-1
TGTGCCAGCAGCACTAGTGCGGGGGTACTAGCGGGAGGGAGGGATGAGCAGTTCTTC
CASSTSAGVLAGGRDEQFF
>TRBJ2-2|NA|TRBD1|TRBV15
TGTGCCACCAGTGGATCCAGGGACAGTTACACCGGGGAGCTGTTTTTT
CATSGSRDSYTGELFF
>TRBJ2-2|NA|TRBD2|TRBV20-1
TGCAGTGCTCGAGGACTAGCGGGAGTACCCGGGGAGCTGTTTTTT
CSARGLAGVPGELFF
>TRBJ1-2|few|NA|TRBV20-1
TGCAGTGCTAGTGGGCCTTCGTCTGACTATGGCTACACCTTC
CSASGPSSDYGYTF
>TRBJ2-7|NA|TRBD2|TRBV5-6
TGTGCCAGCACCATCCTAGCGGGAGGCTACGAGCAGTACTTC
CASTILAGGYEQYF
>TRBJ2-2|few|TRBD2|TRBV29-1
TGCAGCGCCGAGGGTGTGACTAGCGACACCGGGGAGCTGTTTTTT
CSAEGVTSDTGELFF
>TRBJ2-3|NA|TRBD2|TRBV6-1
TGTGCCAGCAGTGGTTGGGTAGCGGGAGAAGATACGCAGTATTTT
CASSGWVAGEDTQYF
>TRBJ2-5|few|TRBD1|TRBV12-3/TRBV12-4
TGTGCCAGCAGTGAGGACAGGGAAGAGACCCAGTACTTC
CASSEDREETQYF
>TRBJ2-3|NA|TRBD2|TRBV27
TGTGCCAGCAGCACGGGACTAGGATACACAGATACGCAGTATTTT
CASSTGLGYTDTQYF
>TRBJ1-1|NA|NA|TRBV2
TGTGCCAGCAGACTACAGGGCCCTGAAGCTTTCTTT
CASRLQGPEAFF
>TRBJ2-2|NA|NA|TRBV29-1
TGCAGCGTTGAAAATGACGGAAACACCGGGGAGCTGTTTTTT
CSVENDGNTGELFF
>TRBJ2-2|few|NA|TRBV7-9
TGTGCCAGCAGCTTAGTTCAGGGCACCGGGGAGCTGTTTTTT
CASSLVQGTGELFF
>TRBJ2-7|NA|NA|TRBV24-1
TGTGCCACCAGTGATCCTTACAACGAGCAGTACTTC
CATSDPYNEQYF
>TRBJ2-2|few|NA|TRBV29-1
TGCAGCGTTGGCGGGCCGACGTCGAACACCGGGGAGCTGTTTTTT
CSVGGPTSNTGELFF
>TRBJ2-1|few|NA|TRBV29-1
TGCAGCGTTGATAGGGGGCGGGGGGCCTACAATGAGCAGTTCTTC
CSVDRGRGAYNEQFF
>TRBJ2-1|few|TRBD2|TRBV12-3/TRBV12-4
TGTGCCTCAGGGACTAATGGAGGCGAGCAGTTCTTC
CASGTNGGEQFF
>TRBJ2-1|few|TRBD2|TRBV6-2/TRBV6-3
TGTGCCAGCAGTTATGGCGGGAGCCTTTACAATGAGCAGTTCTTC
CASSYGGSLYNEQFF
>TRBJ2-5|few|NA|TRBV28
TGTGCCAGCAGTTTACAGGGGTCGGGAGAGACCCAGTACTTC
CASSLQGSGETQYF
>TRBJ2-1|few|NA|TRBV18
TGTGCCAGCTCACCATGGAGGGAGTCGTGGAATGAGCAGTTCTTC
CASSPWRESWNEQFF
>TRBJ1-2|NA|NA|TRBV4-1
TGCGCCAGCAGCCAGCGGCGGGCCTTGGGTGGCTACACCTTC
CASSQRRALGGYTF
>TRBJ1-1|few|NA|TRBV20-1
TGCAGTGCTAGAGATAATACAGGGCGCGACACTGAAGCTTTCTTT
CSARDNTGRDTEAFF
>TRBJ2-1|few|TRBD2|TRBV20-1
TGCAGTGCTAGAGATCTAGCGGGGGGTGAGCAGTTCTTC
CSARDLAGGEQFF
>TRBJ2-7|NA|NA|TRBV7-9
TGTGCCAGCAGCTTAGGGGGATCGGGACGCAGCTACGAGCAGTACTTC
CASSLGGSGRSYEQYF
>TRBJ2-7|few|NA|TRBV5-5
TGTGCCAGCAGTTCCAGCGACGAGCAGTACTTC
CASSSSDEQYF
>TRBJ2-1|NA|NA|TRBV3-1
TGTGCCAGCAGCGAAGACAGAAGGGTCTACAATGAGCAGTTCTTC
CASSEDRRVYNEQFF
>TRBJ2-1|many|TRBD2|TRBV7-9
TGTGCCAGCAGCTTAGGGGCGGGGGTGCCTGAGCAGTTCTTC
CASSLGAGVPEQFF
>TRBJ2-1|few|TRBD2|TRBV4-1
TGCGCCAGCAGCCAAGATTTGACTAGCGGGATTTACAATGAGCAGTTCTTC
CASSQDLTSGIYNEQFF
>TRBJ2-7|few|NA|TRBV27
TGTGCCAGCAGTTTATTCCCGCAAGGGGGTTACGAGCAGTACTTC
CASSLFPQGGYEQYF
>TRBJ2-5|NA|NA|TRBV7-9
TGTGCCAGCAGCTTGAGTGTGGAAGAGACCCAGTACTTC
CASSLSVEETQYF
>TRBJ2-7|NA|NA|TRBV7-7
TGTGCTAGCAGCTTAGTTAACACGCCGACATCCGAGCAGTACTTC
CASSLVNTPTSEQYF
>TRBJ2-7|NA|TRBD2|TRBV28
TGTGCCAGCAGTCCCCTAGCGGGAGTCTACGAGCAGTACTTC
CASSPLAGVYEQYF
>TRBJ2-1|once|NA|TRBV3-1
TGTGCCAGCAGCCAATATCCAGCCCCAGATGAGCAGTTCTTC
CASSQYPAPDEQFF